Listed here are 32 T cell receptor beta chains from one sample, sequenced in a study of T cell responses to AZD1222 COVID-19 vaccine. Profiling relied on immunoSEQ multiplex PCR, and the TCRdb table lists in-frame clones only, not all of them. Counted here are about 140,000 clones, about 91% occurring once; the ten biggest clones make up 3% to 4%. The sequenced sample was peripheral blood, obtained 28 days after the second AZD1222 dose. Receptors were obtained from an adult who received the AZD1222 COVID-19 vaccine.

The CDR3 nucleotides are TGTGCCAGCAGCGCCCGGCCTCAATCAGACGAGCAGTACTTC. Protein product: CASSARPQSDEQYF. V gene TRBV9 combines with J gene TRBJ2-7; D is unresolved. Germline V gene sequence: CDR1 SGDLS, CDR2 YYNGEE. V lost 3 bases and J lost 5, with 15 bases in between. This CDR3 has 14 residues.

The rearrangement uses TRBV5-8 and TRBJ2-5, with D tentatively TRBD2 (5 bases). Germline V gene data show CDR1 as SGHTS and CDR2 as YDEGEE. CDR3 size: 13 residues. The V gene lost 6 bases and the J gene lost 2 bases, with 11 bases spanning the gap. This CDR3 reads CASTTGEQETQYF. The CDR3 DNA sequence: TGTGCCAGCACCACCGGGGAACAAGAGACCCAGTACTTC.

The V call is TRBV5-5, the J call TRBJ2-7; D might be TRBD1 (5 bases). In germline, CDR1 is SGHKS, CDR2 YYEKEE (reference sequence). The CDR3 extends over 15 amino acids. Trimming pared 3 bases from V and 1 base from J, leaving 14 bases between. The CDR3 here is CASSSQGSLSYEQYF. DNA for the CDR3: TGTGCCAGCAGCTCCCAGGGAAGCCTTTCCTACGAGCAGTACTTC.

The V gene is TRBV28, the J gene TRBJ1-1, with a weak D call TRBD1 (5 bases). V was pared by 5 bases and J by 1 base, with 11 bases between. The CDR3 totals 14 residues. CDR1 and CDR2 from the germline V gene are MDHEN and SYDVKM. Here the CDR3 DNA reads TGTGCCAGCAGTCTCTGGACAAAGAACACTGAAGCTTTCTTT. Protein: CASSLWTKNTEAFF.

This chain uses TRBV7-2 with TRBJ1-1; no definite D call. Trimming cost V 5 bases and J 1 base, with 11 bases left between them. The CDR3 extends over 14 amino acids. The V gene's germline CDR1 is SGHTA and CDR2 FQGNSA. CDR3 residues: CASSLTPGNTEAFF. DNA of the CDR3: TGTGCCAGCAGCCTAACCCCGGGGAACACTGAAGCTTTCTTT.

The rearrangement links TRBV28 to TRBJ1-5; perhaps TRBD1 as D (6 bases). The germline gives CDR1 MDHEN, CDR2 SYDVKM. The V gene lost 5 bases and the J gene lost 5 bases, with 25 bases spanning the gap. The CDR3 is 18 amino acids. The CDR3 loop is CASSKTGSWGISDQPQHF. The CDR3 DNA follows: TGTGCCAGCAGTAAAACAGGGTCCTGGGGCATCAGTGATCAGCCCCAGCATTTT.

The rearrangement links TRBV7-2 to TRBJ1-2; D uncertain. The V end lost 3 bases, the J end lost 4 bases, and 12 bases lay between the germline ends. There are 14 residues in the CDR3. The germline V gene has CDR1 SGHTA and CDR2 FQGNSA. CDR3 region: CASSFAPVGYGYTF. DNA of the CDR3: TGTGCCAGCAGCTTTGCCCCGGTTGGCTATGGCTACACCTTC.

V usage is TRBV4-1 and J usage is TRBJ2-7; D is unclear. Germline CDR1 and CDR2: MGHRA and YSYEKL. This CDR3 region has 15 residues. V shed 1 base and J shed 0 bases, with 10 bases lying between them. The CDR3 region has the DNA TGCGCCAGCAGCCAAGCGGCAATGAGCTCCTACGAGCAGTACTTC. It encodes CASSQAAMSSYEQYF.

The rearrangement joins TRBV19 to TRBJ1-1; tentatively, D is TRBD1 (6 bases). Trimming cost V 2 bases and J 4 bases, with 8 bases left between them. Germline CDR1 and CDR2: LNHDA and SQIVND (reference sequence). This CDR3 region has 13 residues. CDR3 sequence (DNA): TGTGCCAGTAGTATAAACAGGGTCACTGAAGCTTTCTTT. It translates to CASSINRVTEAFF.

The chain is built from TRBV7-8 and TRBJ2-5; D is undetermined. The CDR3 contains 12 residues. Trimming pared 7 bases from V and 7 bases from J, leaving 13 bases between. Germline CDR1 SGHVS, CDR2 FQNEAQ. CDR3 amino acids: CASNAPFGTQYF. As DNA, the CDR3 is TGTGCCAGCAACGCCCCCTTCGGGACCCAGTACTTC. Variable domain in full (rest from reference TRBV7-8 and TRBJ2-5): GAGVSQSPRYKVAKRGQDVALRCDPISGHVSLFWYQQALGQGPEFLTYFQNEAQLDKSGLPSDRFFAERPEGSVSTLKIQRTQQEDSAVYLCASNAPFGTQYFGPGTRLLVL.

This clone was seen a handful of times. The chain combines TRBV4-1 with TRBJ1-1; D call uncertain. Trimming took 1 base from V and 8 from J, leaving 8 bases between them. Germline V gene data show CDR1 as MGHRA and CDR2 as YSYEKL. The length of the CDR3 is 12 residues. CDR3: CASSQGYGEAFF. The CDR3 DNA follows: TGCGCCAGCAGCCAAGGGTACGGGGAAGCTTTCTTT.

V gene TRBV15 combines with J gene TRBJ2-3; 8 bases map to TRBD1. Per germline, CDR1 LNHNV and CDR2 YYDKDF (reference sequence). This CDR3 has 17 amino acids. J lost 3 bases, V lost 1 base, and 9 bases had no gene match. The CDR3 sequence is CATSRVGAGGATDTQYF. The CDR3 coding sequence is TGTGCCACCAGCAGAGTCGGGGCAGGGGGCGCGACAGATACGCAGTATTTT.

This clone was counted a single time. The chain employs TRBV11-2 and TRBJ1-1, with 10 bases aligning to TRBD1. Germline-derived CDR1 and CDR2 are SGHAT and FQNNGV. J was trimmed by 4 bases and V by 6 bases; bases with no gene match: 2. This CDR3 contains 13 residues. The CDR3, as DNA: TGTGCCAGCAGAAGGACAGGGGGCACTGAAGCTTTCTTT. Translating gives CASRRTGGTEAFF. The full variable domain, completed using reference TRBV11-2 and TRBJ1-1, is EAGVAQSPRYKIIEKRQSVAFWCNPISGHATLYWYQQILGQGPKLLIQFQNNGVVDDSQLPKDRFSAERLKGVDSTLKIQPAKLEDSAVYLCASRRTGGTEAFFGQGTRLTVV.

This clone was counted a single time. J is TRBJ2-3 and V is TRBV4-3; no firm D call. Germline assignment: CDR1 LGHNA and CDR2 YSLEER. The CDR3 totals 15 residues. Deletions cut 0 bases from V and 1 base from J, with 8 bases between. Written as DNA, the CDR3 is TGCGCCAGCAGCCAAGATCCGACTGGCACAGATACGCAGTATTTT. Translating it yields CASSQDPTGTDTQYF.

The rearrangement links TRBV6-1 to TRBJ1-4, with D maybe TRBD1 (5 bases). CDR1 MNHNS and CDR2 SASEGT come from the germline V gene. The CDR3 spans 18 residues. V was shortened by 0 bases and J by 3 bases, with 17 bases between the two germline ends. The CDR3 DNA follows: TGTGCCAGCAGTGAAGCTTGGGGCGGGCAGGGTCCTAATGAAAAACTGTTTTTT. Its translation is CASSEAWGGQGPNEKLFF.

The rearrangement links TRBV5-4 to TRBJ1-1; 7 bases match TRBD1. This CDR3 comprises 13 residues. V lost 3 bases to trimming and J lost 4 bases; unmatched junction nucleotides: 3. CDR1 is SGHNT, CDR2 YYREEE, per germline (reference sequence). The CDR3 spells CASSSTGSTEAFF. The CDR3 DNA is TGTGCCAGCAGCTCGACAGGGAGCACTGAAGCTTTCTTT.

This chain connects TRBV28 to TRBJ1-1; D is ambiguous. Trimming shortened V by 5 bases and J by 2 bases, and 18 bases separated the two germline ends. Germline V lookup: CDR1 MDHEN, CDR2 SYDVKM. CDR3 length equals 16 residues. CDR3 sequence (DNA): TGTGCCAGCAGTCCAATAAACGGACGGATAAACACTGAAGCTTTCTTT. It yields the protein CASSPINGRINTEAFF.

J is TRBJ1-5 and V is TRBV4-1, with 9 positions matching TRBD1. This CDR3 is 16 amino acids long. V was clipped by 4 bases and J by 2 bases; unmatched bases: 6. In germline, CDR1 is MGHRA, CDR2 YSYEKL. CDR3 loop: CASSLIQGAGNQPQHF. DNA for the CDR3: TGCGCCAGCAGCCTGATACAGGGGGCTGGCAATCAGCCCCAGCATTTT.

For this clone: Other DNA sequences from this sample encode an identical CDR3 as well. This chain connects TRBV18 to TRBJ2-7; 9 positions agree with TRBD1. Germline values: CDR1 KGHSH, CDR2 LQKENI. Trimming removed 1 base from V and 4 bases from J; junction bases left unmatched: 5. The CDR3 totals 15 residues. CDR3 residues: CASSPQRGQGYEQYF. DNA for the CDR3: TGTGCCAGCTCACCACAAAGAGGACAGGGGTACGAGCAGTACTTC.

The chain couples TRBV12-5 to TRBJ1-1; 7 bases line up with TRBD1. CDR3 length equals 16 residues. J lost 3 bases, V lost 2 bases, and 9 bases had no gene match. Germline CDR1 and CDR2: LGHNT and FRNRAP. CDR3 sequence: CASGLPPDRTHTEAFF. CDR3 nucleotide sequence: TGTGCTAGTGGTTTGCCACCGGACAGGACGCACACTGAAGCTTTCTTT.

The chain recombines TRBV9 with TRBJ1-1; tentative D call: TRBD1 (5 bases). V was shortened by 4 bases and J by 4 bases, with 11 bases between the two germline ends. CDR1 and CDR2 from the germline V gene are SGDLS and YYNGEE. CDR3 length equals 13 residues. This CDR3 reads CASSFGGFTEAFF. The CDR3 DNA is TGTGCCAGCAGCTTCGGGGGTTTCACTGAAGCTTTCTTT.

The V call is TRBV7-3, the J call TRBJ1-5, with D hard to call. This CDR3 is built from 13 residues. Per germline, CDR1 SGHTA and CDR2 FQGTGA. Trimming removed 5 bases at V and 1 base at J, with 6 bases between. In nucleotides, the CDR3 is TGTGCCAGCAGCCTACAAAGCAATCAGCCCCAGCATTTT. Translated: CASSLQSNQPQHF. The full variable domain, completed using reference TRBV7-3 and TRBJ1-5, is GAGVSQTPSNKVTEKGKYVELRCDPISGHTALYWYRQSLGQGPEFLIYFQGTGAADDSGLPNDRFFAVRPEGSVSTLKIQRTERGDSAVYLCASSLQSNQPQHFGDGTRLSIL.

V gene TRBV6-5 combines with J gene TRBJ1-3; D is unresolved. V lost 5 bases and J 0 bases, leaving 5 bases between the germline ends. Germline V CDR1 and CDR2: MNHEY, SVGAGI. This CDR3 is built from 13 residues. The CDR3 nucleotides read TGTGCCAGCAGTACAAACTCTGGAAACACCATATATTTT. Translation: CASSTNSGNTIYF.

This chain joins TRBV18 and TRBJ2-5, with 8 positions matching TRBD1. This CDR3 comprises 16 residues. The germline V gene encodes CDR1 KGHSH and CDR2 LQKENI. V lost 6 bases to trimming and J lost 4 bases; unmatched junction nucleotides: 13. CDR3 nucleotide sequence: TGTGCCAGCTCGCCGGACAGGGTGGGTCCGGGAGAGACCCAGTACTTC. The encoded protein is CASSPDRVGPGETQYF.

This chain connects TRBV27 to TRBJ2-2, with D unresolved. The germline V gene encodes CDR1 MNHEY and CDR2 SMNVEV (reference sequence). The CDR3 is 13 residues long. The V gene lost 4 bases and the J gene lost 5 bases, with 8 bases spanning the gap. This chain's CDR3 is CASSSHRTGELFF. As DNA, the CDR3 is TGTGCCAGCAGTTCTCACAGAACCGGGGAGCTGTTTTTT.

The chain employs TRBV6-5 and TRBJ1-5, with unresolved D. V was shortened by 5 bases and J by 0 bases, with 5 bases between the two germline ends. Per germline, CDR1 MNHEY and CDR2 SVGAGI. The CDR3 contains 13 residues. The CDR3 reads CASSLHSNQPQHF. The CDR3 coding sequence is TGTGCCAGCAGTCTCCATAGCAATCAGCCCCAGCATTTT.

In this sample, this clone turned up once. The CDR3 DNA reads as TGTGCCAGCAGCTTGGGACTAGCGGGGACTAGCACAGATACGCAGTATTTT. This sequence encodes CASSLGLAGTSTDTQYF. The chain uses TRBV7-3 and TRBJ2-3; 13 bases match TRBD2. Germline V gene lookup returns CDR1 SGHTA and CDR2 FQGTGA. With V trimmed by 3 bases and J by 0 bases, 3 bases remained unmatched. The CDR3 length is 17 residues.

The chain couples TRBV5-1 to TRBJ1-4, with 7 positions matching TRBD1. The V gene end was trimmed by 5 bases and the J gene end by 0 bases; junction bases not matched to a gene: 1. The CDR3 has 14 amino acids. Germline values: CDR1 SGHRS, CDR2 YFSETQ. CDR3 protein: CASRTGPTNEKLFF. CDR3 DNA: TGCGCCAGCAGGACAGGGCCAACTAATGAAAAACTGTTTTTT.

This rearrangement joins TRBV4-2 to TRBJ1-2; D unresolved. The germline CDR1 and CDR2 sequences are LGHNA and YNFKEQ. Trimming pared 3 bases from V and 8 bases from J, leaving 22 bases between. This CDR3 is built from 16 residues. The CDR3 region has the DNA TGTGCCAGCAGCCAGTCCCCCGATGTGCAGGTTGACGGCTACACCTTC. As protein: CASSQSPDVQVDGYTF.

This chain links TRBV7-2 with TRBJ2-4; D uncertain. Per the germline V gene, CDR1 is SGHTA and CDR2 is FQGNSA. Trimming shortened V by 5 bases and J by 0 bases, and 11 bases separated the two germline ends. There are 15 residues in the CDR3. As DNA, the CDR3 is TGTGCCAGCAGCCCCCCGGGTATAGCCAAAAACATTCAGTACTTC. Residues: CASSPPGIAKNIQYF.

J is TRBJ2-1 and V is TRBV2; 9 nucleotides match TRBD2. V shed 6 bases and J 8 bases; nucleotides not matched to a gene: 8. In germline, CDR1 is SNHLY, CDR2 FYNNEI. The CDR3 runs to 14 residues. The CDR3 nucleotides are TGTGCCAGCAGCACCGGGACTAGCAGATATGAGCAGTTCTTC. Translating it yields CASSTGTSRYEQFF.

The chain uses TRBV5-1 and TRBJ1-2; TRBD1 aligns across 8 bases. Germline trimming cut 4 bases from V and 6 bases from J; bases unmatched to any gene: 14. Germline V CDR1 and CDR2: SGHRS, YFSETQ. CDR3 size: 16 residues. CDR3 nucleotides: TGCGCCAGCAGCGGGGGGACAGGCCAGGTTATGAATGGCTACACCTTC. It translates to CASSGGTGQVMNGYTF.